These 18 T cell receptor beta chains share one sample of origin, sequenced in a study of beta chain features in type 1 diabetes. Broader study findings: Shortening of TCRB CDR3s, moderate but significant, appeared in all four CD4+ subsets of Type 1 diabetes patients.

These receptors have no known antigen. Reverse transcription of all isolated RNA meant that expressed TCRB transcripts were sequenced. TCRdb keeps only in-frame clones here, not all; method: immunoSEQ multiplex PCR. The table has around 250,000 clones, about 14% seen once. Sequenced sample: naive CD4+ T cells from blood. The receptors were gathered from a man aged 25-40 years with type 1 diabetes.

The chain combines TRBV13 with TRBJ1-4, with TRBD1 matching 8 bases. This CDR3 has 14 residues. Germline V gene sequence: CDR1 PRHDT, CDR2 FYEKMQ (reference sequence). The V gene end was trimmed by 8 bases and the J gene end by 7 bases; junction bases not matched to a gene: 9. CDR3 in amino acids: CASSDRAGTEKLFF. As DNA, the CDR3 is TGTGCCAGCTCGGACAGGGCAGGTACTGAAAAACTGTTTTTT.

The chain links TRBV19 to TRBJ1-5; D uncertain. Germline CDR1 is LNHDA and CDR2 is SQIVND (reference sequence). CDR3 length: 14 residues. V lost 6 bases, J lost 7 bases, and 16 bases lay in between. CDR3 nucleotide sequence: TGTGCCAGTAGCCTTGGTCCTTTGGAGCAGCCCCAGCATTTT. It codes for CASSLGPLEQPQHF.

The rearrangement links TRBV6-5 to TRBJ2-4, with TRBD1 matching 8 bases. The CDR3 extends over 14 amino acids. The germline CDR1 and CDR2 sequences are MNHEY and SVGAGI. After removal of 6 bases from V and 6 bases from J, the junction contained 7 bases not matched to a gene. In DNA form, the CDR3 reads TGTGCCAGCAGCCGCGGACAGGGTGCAAACATTCAGTACTTC. Its protein product is CASSRGQGANIQYF.

As DNA, the CDR3 is TGTGCCACCAGCAGTGACCCAGGGGGCGGGTACGAGCAGTACTTC. This gives the protein CATSSDPGGGYEQYF. The chain joins TRBV15 to TRBJ2-7; 8 bases map to TRBD1. This CDR3 is 15 amino acids long. Unmatched junction bases numbered 8, after V lost 3 bases and J lost 4 bases. Germline assignment: CDR1 LNHNV and CDR2 YYDKDF (reference sequence). The full variable domain, completed using reference TRBV15 and TRBJ2-7, is DAMVIQNPRYQVTQFGKPVTLSCSQTLNHNVMYWYQQKSSQAPKLLFHYYDKDFNNEADTPDNFQSRRPNTSFCFLDIRSPGLGDTAMYLCATSSDPGGGYEQYFGPGTRLTVT.

This clone was seen a handful of times. The chain carries TRBV5-1 and TRBJ2-3; 12 bases agree with TRBD2. V lost 4 bases to trimming and J lost 6 bases; unmatched junction nucleotides: 6. The CDR3 runs to 15 residues. Germline V gene lookup returns CDR1 SGHRS and CDR2 YFSETQ. The CDR3: CASSPLAGGPDTQYF. The CDR3 DNA reads as TGCGCCAGCAGCCCGCTAGCGGGGGGGCCGGATACGCAGTATTTT.

The table lists this clone with a few counts. The gene calls are TRBV18 and TRBJ2-7; D call uncertain. Germline lookup yields CDR1 KGHSH and CDR2 LQKENI. Deletions cut 0 bases from V and 3 bases from J, with 12 bases between. The CDR3 has 15 amino acids. CDR3 residues: CASSPPSAASYEQYF. The CDR3 bases are TGTGCCAGCTCACCACCTTCAGCAGCGAGCTACGAGCAGTACTTC.

Concerning this clone itself: Different DNA sequences within this sample yield the same CDR3. The V and J genes are TRBV5-1 and TRBJ1-2, with TRBD1 matching over 9 bases. Germline trimming cut 0 bases from V and 3 bases from J; bases unmatched to any gene: 0. CDR3 length equals 14 residues. Per the germline V gene, CDR1 is SGHRS and CDR2 is YFSETQ. The CDR3 loop is CASSLGTGDYGYTF. For the CDR3, the DNA is TGCGCCAGCAGCTTGGGGACAGGGGACTATGGCTACACCTTC.

In this sample, this clone turned up a few times. The CDR3 loop is CASSEQGTVTDTQYF. The CDR3 DNA reads as TGTGCCAGCAGTGAACAAGGGACAGTCACAGATACGCAGTATTTT. The rearrangement links TRBV2 to TRBJ2-3; 7 bases agree with TRBD1. V lost 2 bases, J lost 2 bases, and 4 bases stayed unmatched. The CDR3 contains 15 residues. Per germline, CDR1 SNHLY and CDR2 FYNNEI.

This clone was counted only a few times. The chain employs TRBV30 and TRBJ1-2; 8 bases are shared with TRBD1. V shed 3 bases and J 4 bases; nucleotides not matched to a gene: 10. Germline CDR1 reads GTSNPN; CDR2 reads SVGIG (reference sequence). The CDR3 totals 15 residues. CDR3 sequence (DNA): TGTGCCTGGAGCCCTGCAGGGGGCGACCCCTATGGCTACACCTTC. Translating it yields CAWSPAGGDPYGYTF.

The V and J genes are TRBV29-1 and TRBJ1-1; the D gene is possibly TRBD1 (5 bases). CDR3 size: 13 residues. V dropped 1 base and J dropped 5 bases, with 11 bases sitting between them. Germline V CDR1 and CDR2: SQVTM, ANQGSEA. CDR3 sequence (DNA): TGCAGCGTTGAAGTCGGGGGAGGAACTGAAGCTTTCTTT. Translating gives CSVEVGGGTEAFF.

This chain joins TRBV7-2 and TRBJ2-1, with D tentatively TRBD1 (5 bases). Trimming pared 6 bases from V and 5 bases from J, leaving 17 bases between. The CDR3 has 15 amino acids. CDR1 and CDR2 from the germline V gene are SGHTA and FQGNSA. CDR3 DNA: TGTGCCAGCAGGCCCCCGAAGGGGATGGACAATGAGCAGTTCTTC. This encodes CASRPPKGMDNEQFF.

The genes are TRBV15 and TRBJ1-4; D gene unclear. V was pared by 5 bases and J by 2 bases, with 21 bases between. This CDR3 comprises 18 residues. Per germline, CDR1 LNHNV and CDR2 YYDKDF (reference sequence). The CDR3 DNA follows: TGTGCCACCAGCCCAGAACTTGGAGGGATTGGCACTAATGAAAAACTGTTTTTT. Amino acids: CATSPELGGIGTNEKLFF.

CDR3 in DNA: TGTGCCAGCAGCCAAGAAAGGGGGCGCAGGGATGAGCAGTTCTTC. This codes for CASSQERGRRDEQFF. The V gene is TRBV14, the J gene TRBJ2-1, with 7 bases identical to TRBD1. From germline, CDR1 is SGHDN and CDR2 FVKESK. This CDR3 comprises 15 residues. V shed 0 bases and J 8 bases; nucleotides not matched to a gene: 7.

About this clone: Other DNA sequences within the sample encode an identical CDR3. The chain couples TRBV29-1 to TRBJ1-1; 7 bases are shared with TRBD1. The CDR3 is 12 residues long. In germline, CDR1 is SQVTM, CDR2 ANQGSEA. Trimming took 7 bases from V and 4 from J; bases not matched to a gene: 6. The CDR3 here is CSGRQGGTEAFF. Here the CDR3 DNA reads TGCAGCGGCCGACAGGGTGGCACTGAAGCTTTCTTT.

The chain recombines TRBV2 with TRBJ2-7, with D uncertain. The CDR3 sequence is 13 residues long. Germline CDR1 is SNHLY and CDR2 is FYNNEI. Trimming removed 2 bases from V and 3 bases from J, with 8 bases in between. The chain's CDR3 is CASSESDIYEQYF. CDR3 DNA: TGTGCCAGCAGTGAATCAGACATCTACGAGCAGTACTTC.

This clone has a handful of counts. The rearrangement links TRBV9 to TRBJ2-1; a possible D gene is TRBD2 (6 bases). Germline CDR1 is SGDLS and CDR2 is YYNGEE. Trimming took off 3 bases at V and 4 bases at J, with 11 bases between the two ends. This CDR3 has 14 residues. CDR3 sequence: CASSAGTSYNEQFF. For the CDR3, the DNA is TGTGCCAGCAGCGCTGGGACTTCGTACAATGAGCAGTTCTTC. Looking up the rest from reference TRBV9 and TRBJ2-1 gives the full variable domain: DSGVTQTPKHLITATGQRVTLRCSPRSGDLSVYWYQQSLDQGLQFLIQYYNGEERAKGNILERFSAQQFPDLHSELNLSSLELGDSALYFCASSAGTSYNEQFFGPGTRLTVL.

The chain has TRBV6-1 and TRBJ2-6; possible D gene TRBD1, 5 bases. CDR1 MNHNS and CDR2 SASEGT come from the germline V gene. V was clipped by 9 bases and J by 1 base, with 10 bases between them. The CDR3 is 14 residues long. The CDR3 sequence: CASFRGSGANVLTF. In DNA, the CDR3 is TGTGCCAGTTTTAGGGGTTCTGGGGCCAACGTCCTGACTTTC.

This clone has just a few counts. The V gene is TRBV7-2, the J gene TRBJ1-2, with a tentative D call TRBD1 (5 bases). V lost 4 bases to trimming and J lost 8 bases, with 11 bases between them. The CDR3 loop spans 12 amino acids. The germline gives CDR1 SGHTA, CDR2 FQGNSA. The CDR3 nucleotides read TGTGCCAGCAGCTCCCCAGGGTACGGCTACACCTTC. It specifies CASSSPGYGYTF.